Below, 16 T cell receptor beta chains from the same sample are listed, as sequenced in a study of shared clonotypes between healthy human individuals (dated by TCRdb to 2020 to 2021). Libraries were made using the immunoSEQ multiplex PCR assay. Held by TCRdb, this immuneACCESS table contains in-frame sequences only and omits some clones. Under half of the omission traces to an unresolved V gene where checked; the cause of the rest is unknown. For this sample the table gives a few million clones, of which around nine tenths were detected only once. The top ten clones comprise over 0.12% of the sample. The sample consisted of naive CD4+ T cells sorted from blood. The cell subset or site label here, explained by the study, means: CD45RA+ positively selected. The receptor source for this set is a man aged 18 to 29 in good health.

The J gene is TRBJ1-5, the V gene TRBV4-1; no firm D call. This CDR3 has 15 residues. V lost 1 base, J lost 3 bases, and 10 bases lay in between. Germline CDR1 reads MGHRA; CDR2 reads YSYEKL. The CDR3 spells CASSQGYRDNQPQHF. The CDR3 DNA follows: TGCGCCAGCAGCCAAGGGTACAGAGACAATCAGCCCCAGCATTTT.

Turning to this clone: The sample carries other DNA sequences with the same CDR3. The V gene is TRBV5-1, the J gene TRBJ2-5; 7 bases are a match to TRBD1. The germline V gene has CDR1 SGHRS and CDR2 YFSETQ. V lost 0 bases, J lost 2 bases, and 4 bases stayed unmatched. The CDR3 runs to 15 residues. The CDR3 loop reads CASSLALTGQETQYF. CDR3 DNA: TGCGCCAGCAGCTTGGCCTTGACAGGGCAAGAGACCCAGTACTTC.

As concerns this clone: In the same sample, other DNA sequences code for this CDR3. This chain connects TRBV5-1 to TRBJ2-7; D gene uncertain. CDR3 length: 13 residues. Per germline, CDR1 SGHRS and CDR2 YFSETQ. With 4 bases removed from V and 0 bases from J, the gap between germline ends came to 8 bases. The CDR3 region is CASSLDTSYEQYF. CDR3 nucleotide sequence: TGCGCCAGCAGCCTAGACACCTCCTACGAGCAGTACTTC.

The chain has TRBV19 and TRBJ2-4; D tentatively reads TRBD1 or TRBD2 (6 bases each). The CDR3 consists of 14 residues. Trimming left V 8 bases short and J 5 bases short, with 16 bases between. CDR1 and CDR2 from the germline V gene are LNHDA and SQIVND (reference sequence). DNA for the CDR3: TGTGCCAGTGGGAAGGGGGGTCTTGAAAACATTCAGTACTTC. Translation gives CASGKGGLENIQYF.

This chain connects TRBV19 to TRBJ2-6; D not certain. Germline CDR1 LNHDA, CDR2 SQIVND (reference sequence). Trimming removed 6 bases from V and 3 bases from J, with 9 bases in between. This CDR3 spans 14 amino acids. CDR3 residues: CASSGSGGANVLTF. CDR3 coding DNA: TGTGCCAGTAGCGGATCCGGTGGGGCCAACGTCCTGACTTTC. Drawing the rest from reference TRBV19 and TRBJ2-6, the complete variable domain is DGGITQSPKYLFRKEGQNVTLSCEQNLNHDAMYWYRQDPGQGLRLIYYSQIVNDFQKGDIAEGYSVSREKKESFPLTVTSAQKNPTAFYLCASSGSGGANVLTFGAGSRLTVL.

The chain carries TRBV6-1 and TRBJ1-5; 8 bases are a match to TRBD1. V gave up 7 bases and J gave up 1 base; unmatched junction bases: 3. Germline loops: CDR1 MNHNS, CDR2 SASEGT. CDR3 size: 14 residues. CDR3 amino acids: CASNRQGSNQPQHF. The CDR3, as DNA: TGTGCCAGCAACAGACAGGGGAGCAATCAGCCCCAGCATTTT.

CDR3 in amino acids: CASSLAGDPSSYEQYF. CDR3 DNA: TGCGCCAGCAGCTTGGCAGGGGACCCTAGCTCCTACGAGCAGTACTTC. The chain has TRBV5-1 and TRBJ2-7; possibly TRBD1 for D (6 bases). CDR1 is SGHRS, CDR2 YFSETQ, per germline. CDR3 length: 16 residues. Trimming shortened V by 0 bases and J by 0 bases, and 13 bases separated the two germline ends.

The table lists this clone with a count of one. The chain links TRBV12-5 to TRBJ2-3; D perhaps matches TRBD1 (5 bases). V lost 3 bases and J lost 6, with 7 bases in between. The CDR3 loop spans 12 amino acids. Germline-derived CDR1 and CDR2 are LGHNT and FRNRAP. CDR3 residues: CASGFSGDTQYF. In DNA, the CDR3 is TGTGCTAGTGGTTTCTCAGGGGATACGCAGTATTTT.

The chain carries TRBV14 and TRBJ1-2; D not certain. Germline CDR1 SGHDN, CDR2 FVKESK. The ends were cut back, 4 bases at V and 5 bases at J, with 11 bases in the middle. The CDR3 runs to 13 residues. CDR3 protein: CASSRGGGYGYTF. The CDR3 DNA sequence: TGTGCCAGCAGCCGTGGTGGAGGATATGGCTACACCTTC.

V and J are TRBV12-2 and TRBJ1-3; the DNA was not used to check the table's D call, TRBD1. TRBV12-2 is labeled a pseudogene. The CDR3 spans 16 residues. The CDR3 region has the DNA TGTGCAAGTCGCTTAGGGACAGGGGAAAAGGTTAACACCATATATTTT. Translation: CASRLGTGEKVNTIYF.

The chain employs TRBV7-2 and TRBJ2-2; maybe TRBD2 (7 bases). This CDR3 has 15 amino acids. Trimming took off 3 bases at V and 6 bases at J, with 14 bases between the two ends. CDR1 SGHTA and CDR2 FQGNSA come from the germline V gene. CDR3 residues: CASSLVGGPSGELFF. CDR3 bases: TGTGCCAGCAGCTTGGTCGGGGGGCCATCCGGGGAGCTGTTTTTT.

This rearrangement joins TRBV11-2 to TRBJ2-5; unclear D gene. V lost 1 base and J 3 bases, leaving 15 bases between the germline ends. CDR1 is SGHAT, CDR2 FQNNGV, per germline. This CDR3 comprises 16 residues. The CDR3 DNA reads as TGTGCCAGCAGCTTAGTTGAGACACTCTGGAAAGAGACCCAGTACTTC. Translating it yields CASSLVETLWKETQYF. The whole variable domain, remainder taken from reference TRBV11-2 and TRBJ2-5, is EAGVAQSPRYKIIEKRQSVAFWCNPISGHATLYWYQQILGQGPKLLIQFQNNGVVDDSQLPKDRFSAERLKGVDSTLKIQPAKLEDSAVYLCASSLVETLWKETQYFGPGTRLLVL.

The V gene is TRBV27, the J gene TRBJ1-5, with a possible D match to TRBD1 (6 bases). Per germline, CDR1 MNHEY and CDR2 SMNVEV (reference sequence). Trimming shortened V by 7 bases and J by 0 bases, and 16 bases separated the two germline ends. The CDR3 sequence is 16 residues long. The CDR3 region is CASKEGDTYSNQPQHF. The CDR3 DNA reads TGTGCCAGCAAGGAGGGGGACACCTATAGCAATCAGCCCCAGCATTTT.

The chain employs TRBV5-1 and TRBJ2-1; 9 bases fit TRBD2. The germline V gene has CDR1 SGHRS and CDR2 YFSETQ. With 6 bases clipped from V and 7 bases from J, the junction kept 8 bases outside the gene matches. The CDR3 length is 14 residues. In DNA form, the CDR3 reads TGCGCCAGCAACCCTAGCGGGGTTAGGAATGAGCAGTTCTTC. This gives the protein CASNPSGVRNEQFF.

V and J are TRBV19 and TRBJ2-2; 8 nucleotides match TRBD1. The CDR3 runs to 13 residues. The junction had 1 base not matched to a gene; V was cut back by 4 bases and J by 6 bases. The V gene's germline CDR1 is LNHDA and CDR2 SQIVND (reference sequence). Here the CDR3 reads CASSKQGAGELFF. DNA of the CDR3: TGTGCCAGTAGTAAACAGGGGGCCGGGGAGCTGTTTTTT.

The CDR3 coding sequence is TGCAGCGTTGAAATTACAACTACCCTCGGCGAGCAGTACTTC. Amino acids: CSVEITTTLGEQYF. The chain recombines TRBV29-1 with TRBJ2-7; no reliable D call. The CDR3 is made up of 14 amino acids. CDR1 and CDR2 from the germline V gene are SQVTM and ANQGSEA. With 2 bases removed from V and 6 bases from J, the gap between germline ends came to 17 bases.